This T cell receptor beta chain was identified during a study of CD8 T cells in ankylosing spondylitis. This CDR3 has 14 amino acids. CDR1 and CDR2 (germline): SGHKS, YYEKEE (reference sequence). The J segment lost 7 bases and the V segment lost 4 bases, leaving 7 bases of the junction unmatched. Scientists made TCR beta libraries using quantitative 5'-RACE with molecular barcodes. Via MiXCR, TCRdb re-called the 5' RACE reads, giving one row per CDR3 protein. This table holds 150,000 or so distinct CDR3 sequences, about 9.9% found once. Findings and limits, study-wide: A TCR beta motif of eight or nine highly homologous variants seemed to mark ankylosing spondylitis blood.

This clonotype was seen more than once but under ten times. Its target is not known. The rearrangement uses TRBV5-5 and TRBJ2-1, with 8 bases identical to TRBD1. This clonotype originated in a male donor with ankylosing spondylitis or in good health (not recorded which). The sample comprised blood, either unsorted or a sorted T cell fraction (not recorded which). The CDR3 here is CASSRDGTGNEQFF. The CDR3 bases are TGTGCCAGCAGCCGTGATGGGACAGGTAATGAGCAGTTCTTC.